This TCR beta chain was sequenced during a study of CD8+ T cells in alopecia areata. Trimming shortened V by 4 bases and J by 6 bases, and 6 bases separated the two germline ends. The CDR3 has 11 residues. Germline loops: CDR1 LNHDA, CDR2 SQIVND (reference sequence). RNA, once extracted, was reverse transcribed into cDNA for use as the sequencing template. Using immunoSEQ multiplex PCR, the repertoire was profiled, and TCRdb retains in-frame clones only, with some absent. The repertoire holds 130,000 to 150,000 clones, with around 62% as singletons. This chain uses TRBV19 with TRBJ1-2; TRBD1 might be the D (6 bases). Sequencing was done on a sample of CD8+ T cells sorted from blood. The TCR comes from a human donor in good health. The CDR3 bases are TGTGCCAGTAGTACAGGGGATGGCTACACCTTC. This sequence encodes CASSTGDGYTF.